The rows below give T cell receptor beta chains drawn from one sample of a study of blood T cell repertoires in COVID-19. Data came from immunoSEQ multiplex PCR; TCRdb stores just in-frame clones and leaves some out. The sample has a few hundred thousand clones, roughly nine tenths seen once. Sample: PBMCs or T cells enriched from blood (not recorded which). The receptor set was obtained from a woman aged 25 to 39 who had recovered from COVID-19. CDR3s include the opening cysteine and the closing phenylalanine or tryptophan. The D gene is left open where the match is weak. Where a row states a size, it is once, few, many or the class of an expanded clone; other rows omit it.

cdr3_aa	cdr3_nt	d_call	clone_size	cdr3_length	v_call	j_call
CASSLDGSGTGEQYF	TGCGCCAGCAGCTTGGACGGTTCAGGAACTGGCGAGCAGTACTTC	-	-	15	TRBV5-1	TRBJ2-7
CASSQDLSDNYGYTF	TGTGCCAGCAGCCAAGATCTGAGCGACAACTATGGCTACACCTTC	-	once	15	TRBV3-1/TRBV3-2	TRBJ1-2
CASSLQGVTGELFF	TGTGCCAGTAGTTTACAGGGGGTCACCGGGGAGCTGTTTTTT	TRBD1	once	14	TRBV19	TRBJ2-2
CAWSVSGWAEAFF	TGTGCCTGGAGTGTATCGGGATGGGCTGAAGCTTTCTTT	-	once	13	TRBV30	TRBJ1-1
CASSVELANTGELFF	TGCGCCAGCAGTGTCGAACTAGCAAACACCGGGGAGCTGTTTTTT	-	-	15	TRBV10-2	TRBJ2-2
CASSPTGVYGYTF	TGTGCCAGCAGTCCGACAGGGGTCTATGGCTACACCTTC	TRBD1	-	13	TRBV7-2	TRBJ1-2
CASRRTGGISPLHF	TGTGCCAGCAGGAGGACAGGGGGGATTTCACCCCTCCACTTT	TRBD1	-	14	TRBV6-5	TRBJ1-6
CAISGGREVNSPLHF	TGTGCCATCAGTGGGGGCAGGGAGGTTAATTCACCCCTCCACTTT	-	once	15	TRBV10-3	TRBJ1-6
CSASGQGTAAFF	TGCAGCGCAAGCGGACAGGGGACAGCCGCTTTCTTT	TRBD1	-	12	TRBV29-1	TRBJ1-1
CASMTVFANQPQHF	TGTGCCAGCATGACTGTTTTTGCCAATCAGCCCCAGCATTTT	-	once	14	TRBV6-5	TRBJ1-5
CAISDPGGGYTF	TGTGCCATCAGTGACCCAGGGGGAGGCTACACCTTC	TRBD1	-	12	TRBV10-3	TRBJ1-2
CASRGVVTGNTEAFF	TGTGCCAGCAGGGGAGTGGTGACGGGGAACACTGAAGCTTTCTTT	-	-	15	TRBV7-9	TRBJ1-1
CASSLGRVGEKLFF	TGTGCCAGCAGCTTAGGCAGGGTAGGAGAAAAACTGTTTTTT	-	-	14	TRBV7-9	TRBJ1-4
CSASGGNTEAFF	TGCAGTGCTAGTGGAGGTAACACTGAAGCTTTCTTT	-	-	12	TRBV20-1	TRBJ1-1
CSGDRGNTGELFF	TGCAGCGGGGACAGGGGTAACACCGGGGAGCTGTTTTTT	TRBD1	-	13	TRBV29-1	TRBJ2-2
CASTRGATEAFF	TGTGCCAGCACCCGGGGGGCCACTGAAGCTTTCTTT	-	few	12	TRBV3-1/TRBV3-2	TRBJ1-1
CASSPRTSGADWRFF	TGTGCCAGCAGTCCACGGACTAGCGGGGCCGACTGGCGGTTCTTC	TRBD2	-	15	TRBV6-2/TRBV6-3	TRBJ2-1
CASSLDGGAWETQYF	TGTGCCAGCAGCTTAGACGGGGGGGCCTGGGAGACCCAGTACTTC	TRBD2	-	15	TRBV7-2	TRBJ2-5
CASSAGQGRTYEQYF	TGTGCCAGCAGCGCGGGACAGGGCCGAACCTACGAGCAGTACTTC	TRBD1	-	15	TRBV6-6	TRBJ2-7
CASSPNGEGFYSYEQYF	TGTGCCAGCAGCCCTAATGGGGAGGGCTTCTACTCCTACGAGCAGTACTTC	TRBD2	-	17	TRBV3-1/TRBV3-2	TRBJ2-7
CASSVGLRGSDTDTQYF	TGTGCCAGCAGCGTGGGGTTAAGGGGCTCAGACACAGATACGCAGTATTTT	-	-	17	TRBV9	TRBJ2-3
CASSLPLSGNTIYF	TGTGCCAGCAGCTTGCCCCTCTCTGGAAACACCATATATTTT	-	-	14	TRBV5-5	TRBJ1-3
CASRTTGVGNSPLHF	TGTGCCAGTAGGACCACAGGGGTAGGCAATTCACCCCTCCACTTT	TRBD1	-	15	TRBV19	TRBJ1-6
CASSQDRYLLNEQFF	TGCGCCAGCAGCCAAGATCGCTACTTACTGAATGAGCAGTTCTTC	-	-	15	TRBV4-3	TRBJ2-1
CASSTKQGPLMNTEAFF	TGTGCCAGCAGTACAAAACAGGGACCCCTAATGAACACTGAAGCTTTCTTT	-	-	17	TRBV6-2/TRBV6-3	TRBJ1-1
CASSSKWVIKEAFF	TGTGCCAGCAGCTCAAAATGGGTGATTAAGGAGGCTTTCTTT	-	-	14	TRBV27	TRBJ1-1